The 28 T cell receptor beta chains below all came from one sample that was sequenced in a study of CD8 T cells in Susac syndrome. When the RNA was reverse transcribed, random hexamers were used with an input of roughly 0.45 to 1 ug. Each CDR3 protein is one row after TCRdb ran MiXCR on the immunoSEQ multiplex PCR reads. The table records 250,000 to 300,000 distinct CDR3 sequences, approximately 81% of them present only once. The sequenced sample was CD8+ T cells from PBMCs. These receptors came from a human donor with multiple sclerosis.

CDR3 loop: CASSPHGQGTGELFF. The DNA for the CDR3 is TGTGCCAGCAGCCCCCACGGACAGGGGACCGGGGAGCTGTTTTTT. The chain employs TRBV6-1 and TRBJ2-2; TRBD1 matches 9 bases. The length of the CDR3 is 15 residues. Trimming at V came to 6 bases and at J to 5 bases, leaving 7 bases not matched to a gene. The V gene's germline CDR1 is MNHNS and CDR2 SASEGT.

V usage is TRBV20-1 and J usage is TRBJ1-2; no reliable D call. Between the trimmed V and J ends, which lost 3 bases and 7 bases, there was a span of 3 bases. Germline V gene sequence: CDR1 DFQATT, CDR2 SNEGSKA (reference sequence). The length of the CDR3 is 9 residues. The CDR3 DNA follows: TGCAGTGCTAGTGGTGGCTACACCTTC. This gives the protein CSASGGYTF.

The chain carries TRBV7-9 and TRBJ2-3; D possibly corresponds to TRBD1 (6 bases). The CDR3 consists of 14 residues. V shed 4 bases and J shed 3 bases, with 11 bases lying between them. CDR1 is SEHNR and CDR2 is FQNEAQ in the germline V gene (reference sequence). The CDR3 sequence is CASSSGHTTDTQYF. DNA of the CDR3: TGTGCCAGCAGCTCGGGACATACTACAGATACGCAGTATTTT.

The chain has TRBV29-1 and TRBJ2-1; possibly TRBD1 or TRBD2 for D (5 bases each). This CDR3 is built from 14 residues. Germline V gene data show CDR1 as SQVTM and CDR2 as ANQGSEA. V shed 4 bases and J shed 5 bases, with 15 bases lying between them. The CDR3 DNA is TGCAGCGTTGGGGGGACGTCGTTTAACAATGAGCAGTTCTTC. Protein sequence: CSVGGTSFNNEQFF.

The chain carries TRBV7-9 and TRBJ2-2; no reliable D call. V lost 1 base, J lost 3 bases, and 6 bases lay in between. CDR1 is SEHNR, CDR2 FQNEAQ, per germline (reference sequence). The CDR3 spans 14 residues. The CDR3 is CASSLGSDTGELFF. The CDR3 nucleotides read TGTGCCAGCAGCTTAGGGTCGGACACCGGGGAGCTGTTTTTT.

The V call is TRBV7-9, the J call TRBJ1-5; D remains ambiguous. The CDR3 is 14 amino acids. Germline V gene data show CDR1 as SEHNR and CDR2 as FQNEAQ (reference sequence). Trimming removed 3 bases at V and 6 bases at J, with 12 bases between. The CDR3 DNA sequence: TGTGCCAGCAGCTTTCCGGGCCTGGGTCAGCCCCAGCATTTT. Its translation is CASSFPGLGQPQHF.

This chain connects TRBV7-9 to TRBJ2-3; no clear D. Trimming took 2 bases from V and 2 from J, leaving 14 bases between them. The CDR3 totals 16 residues. Germline assignment: CDR1 SEHNR and CDR2 FQNEAQ (reference sequence). The CDR3, as DNA: TGTGCCAGCAGCTTACGCGGAAGGAGCCACACAGATACGCAGTATTTT. It specifies CASSLRGRSHTDTQYF.

The chain uses TRBV9 and TRBJ1-2; TRBD1 aligns across 7 bases. V was clipped by 7 bases and J by 4 bases; unmatched bases: 13. In germline, CDR1 is SGDLS, CDR2 YYNGEE. The CDR3 loop spans 15 amino acids. CDR3 amino acids: CASSSSTGWGYGYTF. Written as DNA, the CDR3 is TGTGCCAGCTCCTCGTCGACAGGGTGGGGCTATGGCTACACCTTC.

V gene TRBV28 combines with J gene TRBJ1-2, with 10 bases that match TRBD1. This CDR3 spans 15 amino acids. Germline V gene lookup returns CDR1 MDHEN and CDR2 SYDVKM. After removal of 5 bases from V and 5 bases from J, the junction contained 8 bases not matched to a gene. The DNA for the CDR3 is TGTGCCAGCAGTGGCACGACAGGGGGCGTATATGGCTACACCTTC. Its translation is CASSGTTGGVYGYTF.

This clonotype has just one count. The chain employs TRBV4-1 and TRBJ2-1; 13 bases match TRBD2. V gave up 4 bases and J gave up 5 bases; unmatched junction bases: 5. This CDR3 contains 16 residues. Looked up from germline, CDR1 is MGHRA and CDR2 is YSYEKL. CDR3 nucleotide sequence: TGCGCCAGCAGCCTCTTTGGACTAGCGGGAGACAATGAGCAGTTCTTC. Translated: CASSLFGLAGDNEQFF.

The chain combines TRBV15 with TRBJ2-1, with a possible D match to TRBD2 (5 bases). Germline V gene sequence: CDR1 LNHNV, CDR2 YYDKDF (reference sequence). V was trimmed by 4 bases and J by 0 bases, leaving 19 bases between them. The CDR3 is 18 amino acids. CDR3 bases: TGTGCCACCAGCACCTGGCCTTTGGAGGCCAGCTCCTACAATGAGCAGTTCTTC. Translated: CATSTWPLEASSYNEQFF.

V usage is TRBV20-1 and J usage is TRBJ2-5; D is perhaps TRBD1 or TRBD2 (5 bases each). Trimming removed 6 bases from V and 1 base from J, with 9 bases in between. CDR3 length: 12 residues. Germline V lookup: CDR1 DFQATT, CDR2 SNEGSKA (reference sequence). As DNA, the CDR3 is TGCAGTGCGAAGGGACCCCAAGAGACCCAGTACTTC. Translation: CSAKGPQETQYF.

The genes are TRBV20-1 and TRBJ2-1; 7 bases align to TRBD2. Losses at the gene ends were 4 bases for V and 1 base for J; bases not matched to a gene: 13. Germline values: CDR1 DFQATT, CDR2 SNEGSKA (reference sequence). The CDR3 length is 17 residues. The CDR3 nucleotides read TGCAGTGCTATCCCCGGGAGGCGGGAGAGATCCTACAATGAGCAGTTCTTC. Protein: CSAIPGRRERSYNEQFF.

This clonotype was counted between two and nine times. V and J are TRBV20-1 and TRBJ2-7; 8 nucleotides align to TRBD2. Trimming cost V 0 bases and J 0 bases; bases outside gene matches: 4. CDR3 length: 15 residues. Germline values: CDR1 DFQATT, CDR2 SNEGSKA (reference sequence). In DNA, the CDR3 is TGCAGTGCTAGAGATGGGGGGACTAGCTCCTACGAGCAGTACTTC. Translating it yields CSARDGGTSSYEQYF.

This clonotype was recorded only once. The chain uses TRBV27 and TRBJ2-7; TRBD1 might be the D (6 bases). This CDR3 is 14 amino acids long. V was shortened by 5 bases and J by 4 bases, with 15 bases between the two germline ends. Germline V gives CDR1 MNHEY, CDR2 SMNVEV (reference sequence). The CDR3 protein is CASSARQVLYEQYF. The CDR3 DNA reads TGTGCCAGCAGTGCGAGACAGGTTTTGTACGAGCAGTACTTC.

This clonotype was seen more than once but under ten times. The chain recombines TRBV13 with TRBJ2-5; D possibly corresponds to TRBD1 (6 bases). CDR3 size: 14 residues. The V end lost 5 bases, the J end lost 5 bases, and 15 bases lay between the germline ends. CDR1 is PRHDT and CDR2 is FYEKMQ in the germline V gene (reference sequence). CDR3 coding DNA: TGTGCCAGCAGCGCCCGGACAGCGGAGGAGACCCAGTACTTC. This codes for CASSARTAEETQYF.

The chain carries TRBV19 and TRBJ2-1, with TRBD1 matching over 10 bases. This CDR3 is 15 amino acids long. Germline CDR1 and CDR2: LNHDA and SQIVND (reference sequence). V lost 9 bases to trimming and J lost 5 bases; unmatched junction nucleotides: 10. CDR3 nucleotides: TGTGCCAGCCGGACAGGGGGGGGTTCCAACAATGAGCAGTTCTTC. It encodes CASRTGGGSNNEQFF.

The chain has TRBV9 and TRBJ2-3; D is ambiguous. Per germline, CDR1 SGDLS and CDR2 YYNGEE. The V gene lost 3 bases and the J gene lost 2 bases, with 16 bases spanning the gap. The CDR3 has 16 amino acids. CDR3 sequence reads: CASSGPTWSDTDTQYF. The CDR3 region has the DNA TGTGCCAGCAGCGGACCTACCTGGTCAGACACAGATACGCAGTATTTT.

The chain has TRBV29-1 and TRBJ2-7; D may correspond to TRBD1 or TRBD2 (5 bases each). Trimming stripped 4 bases from V and 3 bases from J, with 16 bases between. CDR3 size: 14 residues. Germline lookup yields CDR1 SQVTM and CDR2 ANQGSEA. The CDR3 DNA is TGCAGCGTTGGCTCCCGTGGGACCAACTACGAGCAGTACTTC. This gives the protein CSVGSRGTNYEQYF.

V and J are TRBV27 and TRBJ2-3; no definite D call. Trimming took 6 bases from V and 6 from J, leaving 7 bases between them. This CDR3 has 11 amino acids. Germline CDR1 reads MNHEY; CDR2 reads SMNVEV (reference sequence). In DNA form, the CDR3 reads TGTGCCAGCAGCACTTTGGATACGCAGTATTTT. It translates to CASSTLDTQYF.

The genes are TRBV19 and TRBJ1-1; D call uncertain. The CDR3 covers 13 residues. CDR1 and CDR2 (germline): LNHDA, SQIVND (reference sequence). The V end lost 1 base, the J end lost 5 bases, and 8 bases lay between the germline ends. The CDR3 loop is CASSIVAGTEAFF. CDR3 coding DNA: TGTGCCAGTAGTATAGTAGCCGGAACTGAAGCTTTCTTT.

This chain joins TRBV27 and TRBJ2-7; the D is unclear. Per the germline V gene, CDR1 is MNHEY and CDR2 is SMNVEV (reference sequence). Trimming removed 8 bases from V and 3 bases from J, with 14 bases in between. The length of the CDR3 is 13 residues. The CDR3 coding sequence is TGTGCCAGCGCTGTGTCTCCCGTCTACGAGCAGTACTTC. Its protein is CASAVSPVYEQYF.

V usage is TRBV4-1 and J usage is TRBJ2-3, with 7 positions matching TRBD1. CDR1 MGHRA and CDR2 YSYEKL come from the germline V gene. Trimming removed 4 bases from V and 3 bases from J; junction bases left unmatched: 13. The CDR3 length is 17 residues. The CDR3 reads CASSPVPGRGSTDTQYF. The CDR3 bases are TGCGCCAGCAGCCCAGTCCCCGGCAGGGGGTCAACAGATACGCAGTATTTT.

This chain uses TRBV20-1 with TRBJ2-7, with 8 bases lining up with TRBD2. Germline assignment: CDR1 DFQATT and CDR2 SNEGSKA (reference sequence). V dropped 0 bases and J dropped 4; count of bases not matched to a gene: 2. CDR3 length: 13 amino acids. The CDR3 spells CSARDGLAYEQYF. CDR3 in DNA: TGCAGTGCTAGAGACGGACTAGCATACGAGCAGTACTTC.

The chain combines TRBV29-1 with TRBJ1-2; the match to TRBD1 covers 8 bases. V shed 7 bases, J shed 5 bases, and the junction held 6 bases outside the gene matches. Germline assignment: CDR1 SQVTM and CDR2 ANQGSEA. This CDR3 contains 12 residues. For the CDR3, the DNA is TGCAGCGGACAGGGGACCGAATATGGCTACACCTTC. Its protein is CSGQGTEYGYTF.

The genes are TRBV12-3 or TRBV12-4 and TRBJ2-7; 12 bases agree with TRBD1. The CDR3 contains 16 residues. V shed 6 bases and J 6 bases; nucleotides not matched to a gene: 12. The CDR3, as DNA: TGTGCCAGCAGACCCCTGAGGGGACAGGGGGCGGGCGAGCAGTACTTC. This sequence encodes CASRPLRGQGAGEQYF.

This sequence joins TRBV9 and TRBJ2-5; TRBD1 matches 9 bases. Germline V gene sequence: CDR1 SGDLS, CDR2 YYNGEE. The V and J ends lost 3 bases and 2 bases, in that order; junction bases with no gene match: 8. This CDR3 comprises 16 residues. For the CDR3, the DNA is TGTGCCAGCAGCGCAACCGGGACAGGGATTCAAGAGACCCAGTACTTC. Its translation: CASSATGTGIQETQYF.

This chain connects TRBV30 to TRBJ1-1; tentatively, D is TRBD1 (5 bases). The V gene lost 4 bases and the J gene lost 4 bases, with 19 bases spanning the gap. CDR3 length: 15 amino acids. CDR1 GTSNPN and CDR2 SVGIG come from the germline V gene (reference sequence). The CDR3 DNA sequence: TGTGCCTGGATGCGGGAGGGGCCTACGGGCACTGAAGCTTTCTTT. It encodes CAWMREGPTGTEAFF.